The clone carrying this T cell receptor (beta chain) was seen more than once but under ten times. The antigen remains unidentified. This entry belongs to a study of cytotoxic CD8 clonotypes in ibrutinib-treated CLL. Overall study context: A mean of roughly 260,000 productive templates and 100,000 or so productive rearrangements was obtained per sample.

Study-wide findings and caveats: Circulating CD8+ T-cell counts were tracked by baseline clonality, which exceeded that of age-matched healthy donors. Different sampling times were used for sustained-remission and progressing patients. Clonality grew at ibrutinib response; at progression, it decreased back toward baseline.

Germline V CDR1 and CDR2: LNHDA, SQIVND (reference sequence). V lost 6 bases to trimming and J lost 4 bases; unmatched junction nucleotides: 6. This CDR3 region has 15 residues. The method was immunoSEQ multiplex PCR; TCRdb's version includes in-frame clones alone and lacks a portion of them. Of nearly 100,000 clones listed, approximately 78% are singletons. V gene TRBV19 combines with J gene TRBJ1-5, with 10 nucleotides matching TRBD1. The sample was PBMCs, taken after 12 months of ibrutinib treatment. The TCR originated in a human donor with chronic lymphocytic leukemia. This chain's CDR3 is CASRGGQGWNQPQHF. The DNA of the CDR3 is TGTGCCAGTAGGGGGGGACAGGGGTGGAATCAGCCCCAGCATTTT.